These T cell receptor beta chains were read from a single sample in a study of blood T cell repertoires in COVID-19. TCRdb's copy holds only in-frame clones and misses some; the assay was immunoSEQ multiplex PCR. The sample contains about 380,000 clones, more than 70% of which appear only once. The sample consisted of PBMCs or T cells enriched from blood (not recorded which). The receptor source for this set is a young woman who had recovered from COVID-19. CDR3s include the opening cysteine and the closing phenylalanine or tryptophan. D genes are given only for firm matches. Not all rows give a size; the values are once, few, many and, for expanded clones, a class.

CASSYGDRKGYTF	TGTGCCAGCAGCTATGGGGACAGGAAAGGCTACACCTTC	few	TRBD1	TRBV6-5	13	TRBJ1-2
CASGDFGQPQHF	TGTGCCAGCGGGGACTTTGGTCAGCCCCAGCATTTT	-	-	TRBV2	12	TRBJ1-5
CASHNRLAGNSSYEQYF	TGCGCCAGCCATAATAGACTAGCGGGGAATAGCTCCTACGAGCAGTACTTC	-	TRBD2	TRBV5-1	17	TRBJ2-7
CASSLRTSGDYNEQFF	TGTGCCAGCAGCCTCCGGACTAGCGGGGACTACAATGAGCAGTTCTTC	-	TRBD2	TRBV7-8	16	TRBJ2-1
CASSSRDGRSEAFF	TGTGCCAGCAGCTCGCGGGACGGACGGTCTGAAGCTTTCTTT	-	-	TRBV7-2	14	TRBJ1-1
CASSYPGQPQHF	TGTGCCAGCAGTTACCCGGGGCAGCCCCAGCATTTT	few	-	TRBV6-5	12	TRBJ1-5
CASSEARQHNEKLFF	TGTGCCAGCAGTGAAGCGCGGCAGCATAATGAAAAACTGTTTTTT	-	-	TRBV6-1	15	TRBJ1-4
CASSWTSGGFGTDTQYF	TGTGCCAGCAGTTGGACTAGCGGGGGGTTCGGGACAGATACGCAGTATTTT	few	TRBD2	TRBV2	17	TRBJ2-3
CASRSGGLAKNIQYF	TGTGCCAGCCGATCGGGAGGGTTAGCCAAAAACATTCAGTACTTC	once	TRBD2	TRBV19	15	TRBJ2-4
CASSLVENGQFF	TGCGCCAGCAGCTTGGTCGAGAATGGTCAGTTCTTC	-	-	TRBV5-1	12	TRBJ2-1
CASSVTGGGGYTF	TGTGCCAGTAGTGTAACAGGGGGCGGGGGCTACACCTTC	-	TRBD1	TRBV19	13	TRBJ1-2
CASLGQGNEKLFF	TGTGCCAGCCTGGGACAGGGGAATGAAAAACTGTTTTTT	-	TRBD1	TRBV5-8	13	TRBJ1-4
CASSLLAGGETQYF	TGTGCCAGCAGCCTACTAGCGGGGGGAGAGACCCAGTACTTC	-	TRBD2	TRBV14	14	TRBJ2-5
CASSYGGPNTEAFF	TGTGCCAGCAGTTATGGAGGACCGAACACTGAAGCTTTCTTT	-	-	TRBV6-5	14	TRBJ1-1
CASSAGVSGYGYTF	TGCGCCAGCAGCGCGGGTGTCTCGGGCTATGGCTACACCTTC	-	-	TRBV10-2	14	TRBJ1-2
CASSYSVGYEQYF	TGTGCCAGCAGTTACTCTGTCGGCTACGAGCAGTACTTC	-	-	TRBV6-5	13	TRBJ2-7
CASSVADRGSSETQYF	TGTGCCAGCAGCGTAGCGGACAGGGGATCCTCAGAGACCCAGTACTTC	-	TRBD1	TRBV9	16	TRBJ2-5
CASSEGAPLTDTQYF	TGTGCCAGCAGTGAAGGGGCCCCCCTCACAGATACGCAGTATTTT	-	-	TRBV6-1	15	TRBJ2-3
CASSLAGAAGTEAFF	TGTGCCAGCAGCTTGGCTGGGGCTGCGGGAACTGAAGCTTTCTTT	-	-	TRBV5-5	15	TRBJ1-1
CASSRTGGGTGELFF	TGTGCCAGCAGTAGGACAGGGGGAGGGACCGGGGAGCTGTTTTTT	-	TRBD1	TRBV25-1	15	TRBJ2-2
CASSLSPPSSGNTIYF	TGTGCCAGCAGCTTATCCCCCCCGTCCTCTGGAAACACCATATATTTT	-	-	TRBV7-6	16	TRBJ1-3
CASSPRGGTDTQYF	TGTGCCAGCAGCCCCCGGGGGGGCACAGATACGCAGTATTTT	-	TRBD2	TRBV9	14	TRBJ2-3
CATSRYSGTGELFF	TGTGCCACCAGCAGATACTCAGGAACCGGGGAGCTGTTTTTT	-	-	TRBV15	14	TRBJ2-2
CASSWDFTGELFF	TGTGCCAGCAGCTGGGACTTCACCGGGGAGCTGTTTTTT	-	-	TRBV5-5	13	TRBJ2-2
CASTPGGSNEQFF	TGTGCCAGTACCCCAGGGGGTAGCAATGAGCAGTTCTTC	-	TRBD1	TRBV19	13	TRBJ2-1
CASSFAAGVDEQYF	TGTGCCAGCAGCTTTGCAGCGGGGGTAGACGAGCAGTACTTC	-	TRBD2	TRBV5-4	14	TRBJ2-7
CASSSADRVEGGNQPQHF	TGTGCCAGCAGCTCGGCCGACAGGGTTGAAGGGGGCAATCAGCCCCAGCATTTT	-	TRBD1	TRBV5-8	18	TRBJ1-5
CASSIVSDNTEAFF	TGTGCCAGTAGTATAGTGAGTGATAACACTGAAGCTTTCTTT	-	-	TRBV19	14	TRBJ1-1
CASSFRTGWTGELFF	TGTGCCAGCAGTTTCAGGACAGGGTGGACCGGGGAGCTGTTTTTT	-	TRBD1	TRBV28	15	TRBJ2-2
CASSRGSGGPSSYNEQFF	TGTGCCAGCTCTCGGGGTTCCGGGGGGCCCAGCTCCTACAATGAGCAGTTCTTC	-	-	TRBV18	18	TRBJ2-1
CASSEGQPNTEAFF	TGTGCCAGCAGTGAAGGACAGCCGAACACTGAAGCTTTCTTT	-	-	TRBV6-1	14	TRBJ1-1
CASSTTGQATEAFF	TGTGCCAGCAGCACCACGGGACAGGCCACTGAAGCTTTCTTT	-	TRBD1	TRBV28	14	TRBJ1-1
CAWSRGPNTGELFF	TGTGCCTGGAGTAGAGGCCCGAACACCGGGGAGCTGTTTTTT	-	-	TRBV30	14	TRBJ2-2
CASSLGGQPTYGYTF	TGTGCCAGCAGCTTAGGTGGACAGCCGACCTATGGCTACACCTTC	few	-	TRBV7-6	15	TRBJ1-2
CASSLTNTRKGYSPLHF	TGTGCCAGCAGCTTAACTAACACCCGCAAGGGGTATTCACCCCTCCACTTT	-	-	TRBV7-8	17	TRBJ1-6
CASSLQGVNTEAFF	TGTGCCAGCAGCTTACAGGGGGTGAACACTGAAGCTTTCTTT	-	TRBD1	TRBV7-9	14	TRBJ1-1
CASSILTQGADTQYF	TGTGCCAGTAGTATATTGACCCAAGGAGCAGATACGCAGTATTTT	-	-	TRBV19	15	TRBJ2-3
CASRRDIRRPEQYF	TGTGCCAGCAGACGGGACATTCGGCGCCCCGAGCAGTATTTT	-	-	TRBV11-2	14	TRBJ2-3
CATSRGRDNQPQHF	TGTGCCACCAGCCGAGGCAGGGACAATCAGCCCCAGCATTTT	once	-	TRBV15	14	TRBJ1-5
CASTHGGEAFF	TGTGCCAGCACCCATGGGGGGGAAGCTTTCTTT	-	-	TRBV5-6	11	TRBJ1-1
CASASLGGNYGYTF	TGTGCCAGCGCCAGCCTAGGGGGCAACTATGGCTACACCTTC	-	TRBD1	TRBV3-1/TRBV3-2	14	TRBJ1-2
CASSEASGGNQPQHF	TGTGCCAGCAGTGAAGCGTCAGGGGGCAATCAGCCCCAGCATTTT	-	-	TRBV6-1	15	TRBJ1-5
CASSLRTGFAGYTF	TGTGCCAGCAGCCTACGGACAGGGTTTGCTGGCTACACCTTC	-	TRBD1	TRBV2	14	TRBJ1-2